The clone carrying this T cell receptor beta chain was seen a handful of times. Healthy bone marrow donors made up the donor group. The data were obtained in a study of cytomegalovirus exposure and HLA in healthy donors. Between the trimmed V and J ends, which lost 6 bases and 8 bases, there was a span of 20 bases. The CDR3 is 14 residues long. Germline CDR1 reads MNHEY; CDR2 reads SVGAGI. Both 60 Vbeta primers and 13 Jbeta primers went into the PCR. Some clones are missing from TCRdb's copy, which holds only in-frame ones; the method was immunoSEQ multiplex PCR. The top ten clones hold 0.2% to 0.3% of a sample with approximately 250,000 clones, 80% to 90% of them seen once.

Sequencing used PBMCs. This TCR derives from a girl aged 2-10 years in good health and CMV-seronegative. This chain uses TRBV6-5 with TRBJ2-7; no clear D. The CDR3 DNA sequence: TGTGCCAGCAGCCTTCGGTTACCCGCTACGAAGCAGTACTTC. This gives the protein CASSLRLPATKQYF.